The 26 T cell receptor beta chains in this list originate from one sample, sequenced in a study of monozygotic twins with inflammatory bowel disease. TCRdb re-called the 5' RACE reads; every CDR3 protein appears as one record, without DNA. This listing includes 200,000 to 250,000 distinct CDR3 sequences. The sequencing input was blood. These receptors were collected from a human donor with ulcerative colitis or Crohn's disease, or a healthy co-twin of an affected twin (not recorded which).

The V gene is TRBV7-3, the J gene TRBJ2-7; the D gene TCRdb calls, TRBD1, cannot be checked with no DNA. The CDR3 is 17 amino acids. CDR1 is SGHTA, CDR2 FQGTGA, per germline. Here the CDR3 reads CASSLEGAGGSYYEQYF.

The chain joins TRBV28 to TRBJ2-3; TCRdb proposes TRBD1, but this gene call is untestable without DNA. This CDR3 has 14 residues. CDR1 and CDR2 (germline): MDHEN, SYDVKM. The CDR3 reads CASSEGYRTDTQYF.

The rearrangement joins TRBV20-1 to TRBJ2-3; checking the TCRdb D call of TRBD1 is not possible without DNA. The CDR3 totals 15 residues. The germline CDR1 and CDR2 sequences are DFQATT and SNEGSKA (reference sequence). CDR3 in amino acids: CSARVTRGRPDTQYF.

CDR3 sequence: CASSLTVQGNEQYF. The chain couples TRBV7-3 to TRBJ2-7; TCRdb's D call, TRBD1, is unchecked because there is no DNA. This CDR3 has 14 amino acids. Germline CDR1 and CDR2: SGHTA and FQGTGA.

The chain recombines TRBV4-1 with TRBJ2-6. The CDR3 contains 14 residues. The germline gives CDR1 MGHRA, CDR2 YSYEKL. The CDR3 is CASSSTAGANVLTF.

The chain links TRBV19 to TRBJ2-1. Germline CDR1 and CDR2: LNHDA and SQIVND (reference sequence). The CDR3 is 13 residues long. The CDR3 sequence is CASSTNFYNEQFF.

The chain couples TRBV6-1 to TRBJ2-2; TCRdb outputs TRBD2, but without DNA this stays unchecked. This CDR3 contains 15 residues. Looked up from germline, CDR1 is MNHNS and CDR2 is SASEGT. The CDR3 loop is CASCPQDLGGGELFF.

The chain is built from TRBV29-1 and TRBJ2-7. CDR3 length equals 13 residues. Germline V gene sequence: CDR1 SQVTM, CDR2 ANQGSEA. The CDR3 is CSVWTRNSYEQYF.

CDR3 region: CASSLGLNANTGELFF. V usage is TRBV5-1 and J usage is TRBJ2-2. This CDR3 contains 16 residues. Germline V gene lookup returns CDR1 SGHRS and CDR2 YFSETQ.

V gene TRBV7-6 combines with J gene TRBJ2-7; lacking DNA, the TRBD1 call made by TCRdb goes unchecked. Germline values: CDR1 SGHVS, CDR2 FNYEAQ. The CDR3 runs to 14 residues. CDR3 sequence reads: CASSLALAGAEQYF.

The rearrangement links TRBV5-4 to TRBJ1-6; TCRdb calls TRBD1, which cannot be checked without DNA. Germline CDR1 is SGHNT and CDR2 is YYREEE (reference sequence). This CDR3 comprises 16 residues. The CDR3 spells CASSFGVPGTGEPLHF.

This chain uses TRBV12-3 or TRBV12-4 with TRBJ1-1. The CDR3 has 15 amino acids. This chain's CDR3 is CASSLKYGSHTEAFF.

The chain combines TRBV7-6 with TRBJ1-3; the D call from TCRdb, TRBD1, cannot be confirmed without DNA. The CDR3 runs 13 residues. Germline CDR1 is SGHVS and CDR2 is FNYEAQ. CDR3 amino acids: CASRDGPGGTIYF.

V is TRBV15 and J is TRBJ2-3; TCRdb's D gene call, TRBD1, goes unchecked for lack of DNA. Germline lookup yields CDR1 LNHNV and CDR2 YYDKDF (reference sequence). CDR3 length: 15 residues. CDR3 in amino acids: CATSRDGTVPDTQYF.

The CDR3 spells CASNEGPSSYNEQFF. The rearrangement uses TRBV13 and TRBJ2-1; TCRdb selects TRBD2, and the lack of DNA leaves this call unchecked. Germline assignment: CDR1 PRHDT and CDR2 FYEKMQ (reference sequence). The CDR3 consists of 15 residues.

The rearrangement links TRBV20-1 to TRBJ2-3; there is no DNA to check the TCRdb D call of TRBD1. Germline-derived CDR1 and CDR2 are DFQATT and SNEGSKA (reference sequence). The CDR3 loop spans 14 amino acids. CDR3: CSATGTENTDTQYF.

This chain connects TRBV23-1 to TRBJ1-2. TRBV23-1 is an ORF; its function is uncertain. This CDR3 region has 14 residues. The CDR3 is CASSQQEGNYGYTF.

This CDR3 is CASSRILDRDEQYF. This chain connects TRBV27 to TRBJ2-7; TCRdb lists TRBD1, though no DNA is available to test this call. The germline CDR1 and CDR2 sequences are MNHEY and SMNVEV (reference sequence). The CDR3 has 14 residues.

The J gene is TRBJ1-1, the V gene TRBV19; TCRdb reports TRBD1, a call that lacks DNA to check it against. This CDR3 is built from 13 residues. From germline, CDR1 is LNHDA and CDR2 SQIVND (reference sequence). This CDR3 reads CASSNRGRTEAFF.

The V gene is TRBV30, the J gene TRBJ1-5. CDR1 is GTSNPN, CDR2 SVGIG, per germline (reference sequence). The CDR3 loop spans 13 amino acids. The CDR3 loop is CAWSTTDYQPQHF.

The rearrangement links TRBV11-1 to TRBJ2-3. The CDR3 is 20 amino acids. Germline CDR1 is SGHAT and CDR2 is FQDESV (reference sequence). This chain's CDR3 is CASAAALGTNPKPGPDTQYF. Drawing the rest from reference TRBV11-1 and TRBJ2-3, the complete variable domain is EAEVAQSPRYKITEKSQAVAFWCDPISGHATLYWYRQILGQGPELLVQFQDESVVDDSQLPKDRFSAERLKGVDSTLKIQPAELGDSAMYLCASAAALGTNPKPGPDTQYFGPGTRLTVL.

This chain links TRBV20-1 with TRBJ2-1; TCRdb outputs TRBD2, but without DNA this stays unchecked. CDR1 and CDR2 from the germline V gene are DFQATT and SNEGSKA (reference sequence). This CDR3 contains 14 residues. CDR3 in amino acids: CSAMGNAGFNEQFF.

This chain joins TRBV4-2 and TRBJ1-1. This CDR3 is 18 amino acids long. CDR1 and CDR2 (germline): LGHNA, YNFKEQ. CDR3 region: CASSQGGQSDSMNTEAFF.

The chain has TRBV6-6 and TRBJ2-3. The germline V gene has CDR1 MNHNY and CDR2 SVGAGI (reference sequence). The length of the CDR3 is 12 residues. The chain's CDR3 is CASSKQTDTQYF.

The chain carries TRBV4-2 and TRBJ2-7; TCRdb indicates TRBD1, and absent DNA this call remains unverified. Germline V gene lookup returns CDR1 LGHNA and CDR2 YNFKEQ. This CDR3 contains 15 residues. The CDR3 sequence: CASSQARGGRDEQYF.

This chain joins TRBV30 and TRBJ2-2; checking the TCRdb D call of TRBD1 is not possible without DNA. The CDR3 runs to 13 residues. Per germline, CDR1 GTSNPN and CDR2 SVGIG (reference sequence). This CDR3 is CAWSPGEVGELFF.